This T cell receptor (beta chain) was identified during a study of early T cells in non-severe SARS-CoV-2 infection. Whole-study context: Chains stayed unpaired after sequencing of bulk RNA from unsorted whole blood.

Individual cDNA molecules received unique molecular identifiers. TCRdb independently ran MiXCR on the 5' RACE reads; one entry per CDR3 protein. The profile covers 70,000 to 75,000 distinct CDR3 sequences, with roughly an eighth appearing a single time and about an eighth taken by the ten largest. A few counts support this clonotype. Its antigen remains unidentified. From germline, CDR1 is MDHEN and CDR2 SYDVKM. This CDR3 contains 12 residues. V lost 10 bases and J lost 12, with 18 bases in between. Study results and limitations: Matching results from VDJdb favored anti-spike CD8 responses, leaving private and CD4 specificities undetected.

What was sequenced was whole blood. The sequence was obtained from an adult who was a healthcare worker with PCR-confirmed SARS-CoV-2 infection or an uninfected control (not recorded which). The J gene is TRBJ1-4, the V gene TRBV28; D unresolved. CDR3 sequence reads: CATSARGWELFF. The CDR3 DNA reads as TGTGCCACCTCTGCGCGGGGATGGGAACTGTTTTTT.